These 16 T cell receptor beta chains came from one sample sequenced in a study of response to subunit inactivated influenza vaccine. Each CDR3 protein gets one entry after TCRdb re-called the RT-PCR reads with MiXCR. This table holds some 540,000 distinct CDR3 sequences, approximately 24% found once. These data are also associated with another study on T cells expressing NK-cell markers. This second report adds: The authors made TCR beta cDNA libraries by 5'RACE template switching. This switching added a universal primer site and UMIs.

The starting material was CD4+ T cells sorted from PBMCs, obtained about 12 days after vaccination. Source of these receptors: a man aged 50 to 60 who received an inactivated influenza vaccine.

The gene calls are TRBV7-8 and TRBJ2-1, with D possibly TRBD2 on 5 matching bases. The ends were cut back, 4 bases at V and 1 base at J, with 17 bases in the middle. The CDR3 loop spans 17 amino acids. Per the germline V gene, CDR1 is SGHVS and CDR2 is FQNEAQ. DNA of the CDR3: TGTGCCAGCAGCTATCATTGGAGGTCACCATCCTACAATGAGCAGTTCTTC. This encodes CASSYHWRSPSYNEQFF.

This chain links TRBV6-2 or TRBV6-3 with TRBJ2-5; 7 bases map to TRBD1. With V trimmed by 5 bases and J by 6 bases, 6 bases remained unmatched. Looked up from germline, CDR1 is MNHEY and CDR2 is SVGEGT. CDR3 length: 13 residues. CDR3 region: CASSNTGVKTQYF. For the CDR3, the DNA is TGTGCCAGCAGTAACACAGGGGTAAAGACCCAGTACTTC.

The gene calls are TRBV4-2 and TRBJ2-1; D may be TRBD1 (6 bases). Trimming left V 1 base short and J 4 bases short, with 14 bases between. The CDR3 extends over 16 amino acids. Germline lookup yields CDR1 LGHNA and CDR2 YNFKEQ. The CDR3 spells CASSQGVNRDYNEQFF. CDR3 in DNA: TGTGCCAGCAGCCAAGGAGTGAACAGGGATTACAATGAGCAGTTCTTC.

This clonotype was observed at least ten times. This chain uses TRBV27 with TRBJ2-7; the match to TRBD2 covers 13 bases. Germline-derived CDR1 and CDR2 are MNHEY and SMNVEV (reference sequence). V dropped 6 bases and J dropped 2; count of bases not matched to a gene: 10. The CDR3 has 17 residues. CDR3 in DNA: TGTGCCAGCAGCCCATCAATAACTAGCGGGAGGGCCTACGAGCAGTACTTC. This codes for CASSPSITSGRAYEQYF.

V is TRBV19 and J is TRBJ1-5; D unresolved. The length of the CDR3 is 15 residues. The germline V gene encodes CDR1 LNHDA and CDR2 SQIVND (reference sequence). V lost 4 bases and J 0 bases, leaving 10 bases between the germline ends. The CDR3: CASSKSGISNQPQHF. CDR3 sequence (DNA): TGTGCCAGTAGTAAATCAGGAATTAGCAATCAGCCCCAGCATTTT.

This rearrangement joins TRBV2 to TRBJ2-5, with D hard to call. The CDR3 length is 12 residues. Between the trimmed V and J ends, which lost 4 bases and 7 bases, there was a span of 10 bases. The germline V gene encodes CDR1 SNHLY and CDR2 FYNNEI. In nucleotides, the CDR3 is TGTGCCAGCAGTGGCTCCGGTTGGACCCAGTACTTC. It encodes CASSGSGWTQYF.

The chain recombines TRBV6-5 with TRBJ1-1; D is ambiguous. V lost 0 bases and J 1 base, leaving 9 bases between the germline ends. The CDR3 extends over 15 amino acids. Germline loops: CDR1 MNHEY, CDR2 SVGAGI. CDR3 in DNA: TGTGCCAGCAGTTACTCCCTCGAGGGGAACACTGAAGCTTTCTTT. Residues: CASSYSLEGNTEAFF.

The rearrangement joins TRBV28 to TRBJ1-1; 7 bases align to TRBD1. V shed 6 bases, J shed 11 bases, and the junction held 9 bases outside the gene matches. CDR3 length: 12 residues. Germline-derived CDR1 and CDR2 are MDHEN and SYDVKM. CDR3 nucleotides: TGTGCCAGCAGCCAGAACAGGGGTAGGGCTTTCTTT. It translates to CASSQNRGRAFF.

The chain has TRBV5-1 and TRBJ2-3; possible D gene TRBD1, 5 bases. This CDR3 comprises 14 residues. The V end was cut by 0 bases, the J end by 3 bases, with 8 bases between. Germline values: CDR1 SGHRS, CDR2 YFSETQ. The CDR3 spells CASSLGQITDTQYF. In DNA, the CDR3 is TGCGCCAGCAGCTTGGGACAGATTACAGATACGCAGTATTTT.

The rearrangement joins TRBV20-1 to TRBJ1-6; 7 bases are shared with TRBD1. V shed 5 bases, J shed 7 bases, and the junction held 8 bases outside the gene matches. Germline V gene lookup returns CDR1 DFQATT and CDR2 SNEGSKA (reference sequence). The CDR3 totals 14 residues. This CDR3 is CSARGTALNSPLHF. CDR3 sequence (DNA): TGCAGTGCTCGAGGGACAGCCCTAAATTCACCCCTCCACTTT.

The rearrangement joins TRBV6-1 to TRBJ1-1; possible D gene TRBD1, 6 bases. Germline V gives CDR1 MNHNS, CDR2 SASEGT. This CDR3 comprises 15 residues. V was cut by 4 bases and J by 6 bases, with 18 bases left in between. The CDR3 nucleotides read TGTGCCAGCAGTGCCCCAGGTAGGGGGTACCCTGAAGCTTTCTTT. The encoded protein is CASSAPGRGYPEAFF.

The CDR3 here is CASSQRDRGYYEQYF. The CDR3 DNA reads as TGCGCCAGCAGCCAACGGGACAGGGGGTACTACGAGCAGTACTTC. The gene calls are TRBV4-3 and TRBJ2-7; 11 nucleotides agree with TRBD1. Germline loops: CDR1 LGHNA, CDR2 YSLEER. With 2 bases clipped from V and 3 bases from J, the junction kept 3 bases outside the gene matches. CDR3 length: 15 residues.

This sequence joins TRBV5-5 and TRBJ2-3, with TRBD2 identical over 10 bases. Germline CDR1 and CDR2: SGHKS and YYEKEE (reference sequence). The CDR3 spans 16 residues. Trimming cost V 4 bases and J 1 base; bases outside gene matches: 6. The CDR3 nucleotides are TGTGCCAGCAGCCTAAAGCGGGGGGGACGCACAGATACGCAGTATTTT. This encodes CASSLKRGGRTDTQYF.

This chain connects TRBV7-9 to TRBJ2-1; tentative D call: TRBD2 (7 bases). The CDR3 runs to 16 residues. Per the germline V gene, CDR1 is SEHNR and CDR2 is FQNEAQ (reference sequence). Trimming left V 0 bases short and J 0 bases short, with 9 bases between. CDR3 bases: TGTGCCAGCAGCTTAGCCGGGGGGCGCTCCTACAATGAGCAGTTCTTC. Protein sequence: CASSLAGGRSYNEQFF.

The chain carries TRBV25-1 and TRBJ2-1; 7 positions agree with TRBD2. Germline loops: CDR1 MGHDK, CDR2 SYGVNS. The CDR3 has 13 amino acids. V lost 6 bases, J lost 9 bases, and 8 bases stayed unmatched. For the CDR3, the DNA is TGTGCCAGCAGCATCAGATCGGGAGGTGAGCAGTTCTTC. Translating gives CASSIRSGGEQFF.

The CDR3 bases are TGTGCCAGCAGCCCAAGGACAGGGGGCCATACTGAAGCTTTCTTT. Translation: CASSPRTGGHTEAFF. This rearrangement joins TRBV7-2 to TRBJ1-1; 11 nucleotides align to TRBD1. The CDR3 loop spans 15 amino acids. The V and J ends lost 5 bases and 5 bases, in that order; junction bases with no gene match: 7. CDR1 and CDR2 (germline): SGHTA, FQGNSA. Based on the CDR3 plus reference TRBV7-2 and TRBJ1-1, the full variable domain is GAGVSQSPSNKVTEKGKDVELRCDPISGHTALYWYRQSLGQGLEFLIYFQGNSAPDKSGLPSDRFSAERTGGSVSTLTIQRTQQEDSAVYLCASSPRTGGHTEAFFGQGTRLTVV.